The next 18 T cell receptor beta chains were all read from a single sample in a study of cytomegalovirus exposure and HLA in healthy donors. Sequencing was performed with immunoSEQ multiplex PCR; in TCRdb, only in-frame clones are kept and a portion is missing. This table holds approximately 150,000 clones, about 83% found once. Sequences were obtained from PBMCs. The receptors shown here come from a woman aged 25-40 years in good health and CMV-seronegative.

The V call is TRBV2, the J call TRBJ2-7; possible D gene TRBD2, 6 bases. The V end lost 0 bases, the J end lost 0 bases, and 15 bases lay between the germline ends. The CDR3 is 17 amino acids. From germline, CDR1 is SNHLY and CDR2 FYNNEI. The CDR3 loop is CASSEAPGGVTSYEQYF. The CDR3 nucleotides are TGTGCCAGCAGTGAAGCCCCGGGCGGGGTGACCTCCTACGAGCAGTACTTC.

The chain couples TRBV29-1 to TRBJ2-7; D ambiguous. From germline, CDR1 is SQVTM and CDR2 ANQGSEA. This CDR3 spans 11 amino acids. The germline V and J ends were trimmed by 5 bases and 2 bases, with 7 bases remaining between them. CDR3 nucleotide sequence: TGCAGCGTTTTAAGAGCCTACGAGCAGTACTTC. Amino acid sequence: CSVLRAYEQYF.

The CDR3 protein is CASSLASGGRNTQYF. CDR3 coding DNA: TGTGCCAGCAGTTTAGCTAGCGGGGGGAGGAATACGCAGTATTTT. The rearrangement uses TRBV27 and TRBJ2-3, with TRBD2 identical over 11 bases. The germline gives CDR1 MNHEY, CDR2 SMNVEV (reference sequence). CDR3 length: 15 residues. V gave up 2 bases and J gave up 7 bases; unmatched junction bases: 5.

The J gene is TRBJ2-7, the V gene TRBV14, with 7 bases fitting TRBD1. The germline CDR1 and CDR2 sequences are SGHDN and FVKESK. Germline trimming cut 4 bases from V and 0 bases from J; bases unmatched to any gene: 9. CDR3 length: 16 residues. CDR3 residues: CASSPLLGTASYEQYF. The CDR3 bases are TGTGCCAGCAGCCCTTTGCTCGGGACAGCCTCCTACGAGCAGTACTTC.

The chain recombines TRBV5-1 with TRBJ1-2; D is ambiguous. V shed 0 bases and J shed 4 bases, with 10 bases lying between them. Germline V gene sequence: CDR1 SGHRS, CDR2 YFSETQ. The CDR3 is made up of 14 amino acids. CDR3 in amino acids: CASSLDPNGYGYTF. The CDR3, as DNA: TGCGCCAGCAGCTTGGACCCGAACGGCTATGGCTACACCTTC.

The chain links TRBV6-6 to TRBJ2-7; TRBD1 is a possible D gene (6 bases). The CDR3 is made up of 14 amino acids. CDR1 and CDR2 (germline): MNHNY, SVGAGI (reference sequence). V gave up 0 bases and J gave up 3 bases, with 9 bases separating them. The CDR3 loop reads CASSYSDRIYEQYF. As DNA, the CDR3 is TGTGCCAGCAGTTACTCGGACAGAATCTACGAGCAGTACTTC.

The genes are TRBV19 and TRBJ1-2; 8 nucleotides align to TRBD1. CDR1 and CDR2 from the germline V gene are LNHDA and SQIVND (reference sequence). The CDR3 loop spans 14 amino acids. V lost 4 bases, J lost 8 bases, and 9 bases stayed unmatched. The CDR3 nucleotides read TGTGCCAGTAGTAGGACAGGGCTTATTTTGGGCTACACCTTC. Protein: CASSRTGLILGYTF.

The J gene is TRBJ2-5, the V gene TRBV5-6; the match to TRBD2 covers 7 bases. Per germline, CDR1 SGHDT and CDR2 YYEEEE. With V trimmed by 0 bases and J by 0 bases, 5 bases remained unmatched. There are 16 residues in the CDR3. The CDR3 sequence is CASSLDSGRHQETQYF. The CDR3 DNA reads as TGTGCCAGCAGCTTGGATAGCGGGCGACACCAAGAGACCCAGTACTTC.

This clone was recorded once. The V gene is TRBV6-1, the J gene TRBJ1-2, with D unclear. Germline values: CDR1 MNHNS, CDR2 SASEGT. V lost 6 bases and J lost 1, with 6 bases in between. This CDR3 has 12 amino acids. CDR3 in DNA: TGTGCCAGCAGACAGATTAACTATGGCTACACCTTC. Protein sequence: CASRQINYGYTF.

The chain joins TRBV27 to TRBJ2-1; D not resolved. Germline CDR1 reads MNHEY; CDR2 reads SMNVEV (reference sequence). The CDR3 extends over 12 amino acids. Trimming removed 3 bases from V and 8 bases from J, with 8 bases in between. The CDR3 bases are TGTGCCAGCAGTTTGAGCCTTGATGAGCAGTTCTTC. This gives the protein CASSLSLDEQFF.

The chain joins TRBV15 to TRBJ1-5, with D perhaps TRBD1 (5 bases). Germline loops: CDR1 LNHNV, CDR2 YYDKDF (reference sequence). The CDR3 consists of 15 residues. V was clipped by 8 bases and J by 0 bases, with 14 bases between them. The CDR3 DNA follows: TGTGCCACCGCTAAGACAGATGATAGCAATCAGCCCCAGCATTTT. Its protein is CATAKTDDSNQPQHF.

This clone was detected only a few times. Other DNA variants within this sample encode the same CDR3. DNA of the CDR3: TGCGCCAGCAGCCAAGACACTAATCAGCCCCAGCATTTT. It codes for CASSQDTNQPQHF. The rearrangement uses TRBV4-1 and TRBJ1-5; no clear D gene. CDR3 length: 13 amino acids. V was shortened by 0 bases and J by 4 bases, with 4 bases between the two germline ends. Germline V CDR1 and CDR2: MGHRA, YSYEKL.

The CDR3 reads CASTRLPRPNREAFF. The CDR3, as DNA: TGTGCCAGCACTAGGTTACCCCGACCCAACCGGGAAGCTTTCTTT. The rearrangement joins TRBV2 to TRBJ1-1; D is uncertain. This CDR3 spans 15 amino acids. The V gene's germline CDR1 is SNHLY and CDR2 FYNNEI. The V end was cut by 7 bases, the J end by 8 bases, with 23 bases between.

This clone was counted only a few times. CDR3 bases: TGTGCCAGCAGTGAACGGGACAGCTCTAATTCACCCCTCCACTTT. Amino acids: CASSERDSSNSPLHF. The chain employs TRBV2 and TRBJ1-6; the match to TRBD1 covers 7 bases. The CDR3 spans 15 residues. Per germline, CDR1 SNHLY and CDR2 FYNNEI. V lost 2 bases, J lost 6 bases, and 4 bases stayed unmatched.

This clone was seen more than once but under ten times. The gene calls are TRBV6-1 and TRBJ2-7; 11 bases match TRBD2. V shed 6 bases and J 1 base; nucleotides not matched to a gene: 5. The germline V gene encodes CDR1 MNHNS and CDR2 SASEGT. The CDR3 spans 15 residues. In DNA form, the CDR3 reads TGTGCCAGCAGAACTAGCGGGGGTGAGTCCTACGAGCAGTACTTC. Its translation: CASRTSGGESYEQYF.

The chain uses TRBV30 and TRBJ1-1; D gene ambiguous. Trimming took 0 bases from V and 3 from J, leaving 14 bases between them. CDR3 length equals 15 residues. Germline CDR1 is GTSNPN and CDR2 is SVGIG (reference sequence). CDR3 sequence (DNA): TGTGCCTGGAGTGTATTGGGGAAGGGAGACACTGAAGCTTTCTTT. It specifies CAWSVLGKGDTEAFF.

V and J are TRBV15 and TRBJ1-2; D call uncertain. The ends were cut back, 1 base at V and 6 bases at J, with 12 bases in the middle. The CDR3 totals 14 residues. Germline-derived CDR1 and CDR2 are LNHNV and YYDKDF (reference sequence). In nucleotides, the CDR3 is TGTGCCACCAGCAGAGCCCCCGAGGCGAATGGCTACACCTTC. Its translation is CATSRAPEANGYTF.

This chain uses TRBV6-1 with TRBJ1-2; no reliable D call. Trimming left V 8 bases short and J 3 bases short, with 13 bases between. The germline CDR1 and CDR2 sequences are MNHNS and SASEGT. The CDR3 covers 13 residues. The CDR3 reads CASSHGEHYGYTF. In nucleotides, the CDR3 is TGTGCCAGCTCCCACGGGGAGCACTATGGCTACACCTTC.